A selection of T cell receptor beta chains follows, all from one sample in a study of human T cells and chemical hapten exposure. A single record per CDR3 protein comes from TCRdb applying MiXCR to the RACE reads. The sample consists of about 68,000 distinct CDR3 sequences, roughly 11% of them appearing once. The sequencing used whole blood, collected in connection with sensitization to the hapten diphenylcyclopropenone (DPC). Receptors were obtained from a woman aged 45 to 65 with alopecia areata. Some clones in this sample may be carry-over from other donors' samples. Both conserved end residues are part of each CDR3. Each record gives: D gene, clone size, J gene, V gene, CDR3 DNA, CDR3 protein. The D gene is left open where the match is weak. Expanded clones get a size class; other rows say once, few or many, or leave the size out.

d_call: NA; clone_size: NA; j_call: TRBJ1-4; v_call: TRBV3-1; cdr3_nt: TGTGCCAGCAGGGACAGAGCAACTAATGAAAAACTGTTTTTT; cdr3_aa: CASRDRATNEKLFF
d_call: NA; clone_size: many; j_call: TRBJ2-1; v_call: TRBV3-1; cdr3_nt: TGTGCCAGCAGCCTCCCCCGTTGGCAGGGAAGAAATGAGCAGTTCTTC; cdr3_aa: CASSLPRWQGRNEQFF
d_call: TRBD2; clone_size: many; j_call: TRBJ2-5; v_call: TRBV29-1; cdr3_nt: TGCAGCGTTGTACCTAGCGGGATTCTTGAGACCCAGTACTTC; cdr3_aa: CSVVPSGILETQYF
d_call: NA; clone_size: NA; j_call: TRBJ2-6; v_call: TRBV20-1; cdr3_nt: TGCAGTGCTGATGTGAGTTCCATATCTGGGGCCAACGTCCTGACTTTC; cdr3_aa: CSADVSSISGANVLTF
d_call: TRBD1; clone_size: many; j_call: TRBJ1-4; v_call: TRBV20-1; cdr3_nt: TGCAGTGCTAGAGACGCCGACAGGGGGGGAGAAAAACTGTTTTTT; cdr3_aa: CSARDADRGGEKLFF
d_call: NA; clone_size: few; j_call: TRBJ1-3; v_call: TRBV19; cdr3_nt: TGTGCCAGTAGACCGCCCGGTCCGCTCTCTGGAAACACCATATATTTT; cdr3_aa: CASRPPGPLSGNTIYF
d_call: TRBD2; clone_size: NA; j_call: TRBJ2-1; v_call: TRBV29-1; cdr3_nt: TGCAGCGTCGCCACCCTAGCGGGGGGGAACAATGAGCAGTTCTTC; cdr3_aa: CSVATLAGGNNEQFF
d_call: NA; clone_size: many; j_call: TRBJ2-5; v_call: TRBV9; cdr3_nt: TGTGCCAGCAGCCCCCCCGCCCGGGGGGAGACCCAGTACTTC; cdr3_aa: CASSPPARGETQYF
d_call: TRBD2; clone_size: many; j_call: TRBJ2-1; v_call: TRBV6-1; cdr3_nt: TGTGCCAGCATGGGGAGCCTAGCGGGAGATGATGAGCAGTTCTTC; cdr3_aa: CASMGSLAGDDEQFF
d_call: NA; clone_size: few; j_call: TRBJ1-2; v_call: TRBV20-1; cdr3_nt: TGCAGTGCTAGAGAGAGCGCGGGGTATGGCTACACCTTC; cdr3_aa: CSARESAGYGYTF
d_call: NA; clone_size: few; j_call: TRBJ1-5; v_call: TRBV20-1; cdr3_nt: TGCAGTGCTTTCGGGACTGCCGATACCTCTAGCAATCAGCCCCAGCATTTT; cdr3_aa: CSAFGTADTSSNQPQHF
d_call: NA; clone_size: NA; j_call: TRBJ2-7; v_call: TRBV12-3/TRBV12-4; cdr3_nt: TGTGCCAGCAGTTTTTTCAGGAGCTCCTACGAGCAGTACTTC; cdr3_aa: CASSFFRSSYEQYF
d_call: NA; clone_size: NA; j_call: TRBJ2-1; v_call: TRBV28; cdr3_nt: TGTGCCAGCAGCCGTTCGGGGACAATCGCCTACAATGAGCAGTTCTTC; cdr3_aa: CASSRSGTIAYNEQFF
d_call: NA; clone_size: once; j_call: TRBJ2-7; v_call: TRBV7-9; cdr3_nt: TGTGCCAGCAGCTTACGGGGATTCGAGACCTACGAGCAGTACTTC; cdr3_aa: CASSLRGFETYEQYF
d_call: NA; clone_size: many; j_call: TRBJ1-1; v_call: TRBV11-1; cdr3_nt: TGTGCCAGCAGCAAAGCATCGGGAGCTGAAGCTTTCTTT; cdr3_aa: CASSKASGAEAFF
d_call: TRBD1; clone_size: many; j_call: TRBJ1-2; v_call: TRBV5-4; cdr3_nt: TGTGCCAGCAGCATAGGGACAGGGGCTAACTATGGCTACACCTTC; cdr3_aa: CASSIGTGANYGYTF
d_call: NA; clone_size: many; j_call: TRBJ2-3; v_call: TRBV7-2; cdr3_nt: TGTGCCAGCAGCTTAGAGGGCCGGTACGGAGATACGCAGTATTTT; cdr3_aa: CASSLEGRYGDTQYF
d_call: NA; clone_size: NA; j_call: TRBJ2-7; v_call: TRBV10-3; cdr3_nt: TGTGCCATCAGTGAGTCGGGGGGATTAGGCTACGAGCAGTACTTC; cdr3_aa: CAISESGGLGYEQYF
d_call: NA; clone_size: many; j_call: TRBJ2-1; v_call: TRBV28; cdr3_nt: TGTGCCAGCAGCTCCCTCCTGAGCGGGTTAGACAATGAGCAGTTCTTC; cdr3_aa: CASSSLLSGLDNEQFF
d_call: NA; clone_size: many; j_call: TRBJ2-6; v_call: TRBV4-3; cdr3_nt: TGCGCCAGCAGCCCGGTCGGCTCTGGGGCCAACGTCCTGACTTTC; cdr3_aa: CASSPVGSGANVLTF
d_call: TRBD2; clone_size: NA; j_call: TRBJ2-7; v_call: TRBV30; cdr3_nt: TGTGCCTGGACTAGCGGGACGGCTAGGGAGCAGTACTTC; cdr3_aa: CAWTSGTAREQYF
d_call: NA; clone_size: few; j_call: TRBJ1-6; v_call: TRBV20-1; cdr3_nt: TGCAGTGCTAGAGATCTCGGGACGCCCAATTCACCCCTCCACTTT; cdr3_aa: CSARDLGTPNSPLHF
d_call: NA; clone_size: many; j_call: TRBJ2-2; v_call: TRBV7-3; cdr3_nt: TGTGCCAGCAGCAGAGAACCAGGGGAGACCGGGGAGCTGTTTTTT; cdr3_aa: CASSREPGETGELFF